This TCR beta chain was obtained from a study of vaccination effects on CD4 cells after COVID-19. Note on this clone: Its antigen is undetermined.

Only in-frame clones appear in the TCRdb table, and some are missing; sequencing was by immunoSEQ multiplex PCR. The sample lists 68,000 or so clones; about four fifths were seen once. The germline V gene encodes CDR1 KGHSH and CDR2 LQKENI. The CDR3 has 13 amino acids. Trimming pared 4 bases from V and 8 bases from J, leaving 14 bases between. Viral peptide pool expansion of antigen-specific CD4+ T cells preceded sequencing in the ViraFEST assay. Scientists isolated CD4+ T cells after a roughly nine-day culture period ended. Nobody among the vaccine recipients had prior SARS-CoV-2 infection (nucleocapsid antibodies were negative).

Here the sequenced sample was CD4+ T cells from PBMCs cultured with SARS-CoV-2 spike peptides, taken before COVID-19 vaccination. V usage is TRBV18 and J usage is TRBJ1-2; possible D gene TRBD1, 5 bases. The sequence was obtained from a human donor who received a COVID-19 vaccine. The CDR3 DNA reads as TGTGCCAGCTCACTGGGGGTCGACGGAGGCTACACCTTC. Its translation is CASSLGVDGGYTF.